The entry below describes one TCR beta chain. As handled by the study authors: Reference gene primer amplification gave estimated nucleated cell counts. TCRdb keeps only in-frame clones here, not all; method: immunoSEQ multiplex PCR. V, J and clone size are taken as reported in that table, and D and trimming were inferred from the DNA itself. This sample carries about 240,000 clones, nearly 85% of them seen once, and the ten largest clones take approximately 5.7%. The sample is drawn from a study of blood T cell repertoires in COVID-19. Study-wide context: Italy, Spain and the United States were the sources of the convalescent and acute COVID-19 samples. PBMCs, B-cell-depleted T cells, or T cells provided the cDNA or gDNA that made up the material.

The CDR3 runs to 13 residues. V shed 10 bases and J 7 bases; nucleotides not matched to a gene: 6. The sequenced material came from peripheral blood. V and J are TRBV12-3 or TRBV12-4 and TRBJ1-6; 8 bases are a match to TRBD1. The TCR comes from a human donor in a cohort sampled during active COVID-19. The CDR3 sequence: CATGQGQNSPLHF. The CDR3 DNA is TGTGCCACCGGACAGGGACAAAATTCACCCCTCCACTTT.